Listed here are 3 T cell receptor beta chains from one sample, sequenced in a study of vaccination and CD4 T cells after COVID-19. Oncomine TCR Beta short-read sequencing was applied to DNA from cultured CD4+ T cells. TCRdb re-called the PCR reads with MiXCR, one entry per CDR3 protein. This sample carries over 20,000 distinct CDR3 sequences, less than 40% of them seen once, and the ten largest clones take 2.6%. The antigens for these receptors are not known. The time point was: late sampling 161 to 241 days after vaccination in three convalescent patients. As for treatment: 10-day PBMC culture with coronavirus spike peptide pools or control peptides (ViraFEST assay). Material: CD4+ T cells from blood, cultured in vitro, obtained about 7 months after SARS-CoV-2 vaccination. These TCRs come from a human donor who had recovered from COVID-19.

The chain couples TRBV5-1 to TRBJ1-5; a weak D match, TRBD1 (6 bases). The CDR3 covers 15 residues. Trimming pared 4 bases from V and 3 bases from J, leaving 14 bases between. Germline lookup yields CDR1 SGHRS and CDR2 YFSETQ. As DNA, the CDR3 is TGCGCCAGCAGCGCCGACGGACAGATCAATCAGCCCCAGCATTTT. Amino acid sequence: CASSADGQINQPQHF. The whole variable domain, filled in from reference TRBV5-1 and TRBJ1-5, reads KAGVTQTPRYLIKTRGQQVTLSCSPISGHRSVSWYQQTPGQGLQFLFEYFSETQRNKGNFPGRFSGRQFSNSRSEMNVSTLELGDSALYLCASSADGQINQPQHFGDGTRLSIL.

J is TRBJ2-5 and V is TRBV7-3; 8 bases are shared with TRBD2. Germline loops: CDR1 SGHTA, CDR2 FQGTGA. V dropped 5 bases and J dropped 3; count of bases not matched to a gene: 11. This CDR3 is built from 16 residues. CDR3 sequence (DNA): TGTGCCAGCAGCCAACGACGCACTAGCGGTAAAGAGACCCAGTACTTC. Translation: CASSQRRTSGKETQYF.

This rearrangement joins TRBV10-3 to TRBJ2-7; 7 bases are a match to TRBD1. Germline loops: CDR1 ENHRY, CDR2 SYGVKD. V trimming: 11 bases; J trimming: 0 bases; junction bases outside the gene matches: 4. The CDR3 sequence is 12 residues long. The CDR3: CASTGNSYEQYF. The CDR3 DNA is TGTGCCTCGACAGGGAACTCCTACGAGCAGTACTTC.